Listed below are T cell receptor beta chains from one sample, sequenced in a study of blood T cell repertoires in COVID-19. Libraries were prepared by immunoSEQ multiplex PCR; TCRdb keeps only in-frame clonotypes and omits some of them. The table includes under 300,000 clones, about 76% detected once. The specimen was peripheral blood. The receptors shown here come from a woman in her fifties or sixties with active or convalescent COVID-19. Both conserved end residues are part of each CDR3. D genes are given only for firm matches. Expanded clones get a size class; other rows say once, few or many, or leave the size out.

few	NA	TRBV7-9	TRBJ1-5	TGTGCCAGCAGCTTAGCAGGGGGCAATCAGCCCCAGCATTTT	CASSLAGGNQPQHF
NA	NA	TRBV7-8	TRBJ1-1	TGTGCCAGCAGCCGGGGCGGGGGGAACACTGAAGCTTTCTTT	CASSRGGGNTEAFF
NA	NA	TRBV7-2	TRBJ1-2	TGTGCCAGCAGCTTAGGGGGCAGGAACTATGGCTACACCTTC	CASSLGGRNYGYTF
NA	TRBD1	TRBV19	TRBJ1-4	TGTGCCAGTAGTGCCCGACAGGGCGGGGAAAAACTGTTTTTT	CASSARQGGEKLFF
NA	TRBD1	TRBV28	TRBJ1-5	TGTGCCAGCAGACCCGCTGGACAGGGGTGGCAGCCCCAGCATTTT	CASRPAGQGWQPQHF
NA	NA	TRBV3-1/TRBV3-2	TRBJ1-3	TGTGCCAGCAGCGTCGACACGAGCTCTGGAAACACCATATATTTT	CASSVDTSSGNTIYF
NA	NA	TRBV4-1	TRBJ1-2	TGCGCCAGCAGCCATCTCCTCCCGGACAGCTATGGCTACACCTTC	CASSHLLPDSYGYTF
NA	NA	TRBV30	TRBJ2-7	TGTGCCTGGAGTGCGGACATTGCCTACGAGCAGTACTTC	CAWSADIAYEQYF
NA	TRBD1	TRBV6-5	TRBJ1-6	TGTGCCAGCAGTACGACAGGGGATAATTCACCCCTCCACTTT	CASSTTGDNSPLHF
NA	NA	TRBV27	TRBJ1-5	TGTGCCAGCAGTTTCAGGGATAGCAATCAGCCCCAGCATTTT	CASSFRDSNQPQHF
NA	NA	TRBV11-3	TRBJ2-1	TGTGCCAGCAGCTTAGGCGGGCATTACAATGAGCAGTTCTTC	CASSLGGHYNEQFF
NA	TRBD2	TRBV3-1/TRBV3-2	TRBJ2-3	TGTGCCAGCAGCCAAGCGCGGGGGGGCGCCGCAGATACGCAGTATTTT	CASSQARGGAADTQYF
NA	TRBD2	TRBV4-1	TRBJ2-3	TGCGCCAGCAGCGCCCGGGGGGGAATAGCAAGGGATACGCAGTATTTT	CASSARGGIARDTQYF
NA	TRBD1	TRBV30	TRBJ2-1	TGTGCCTGGATTCCGTCTAGGGACAGGGGGAGAAATGAGCAGTTCTTC	CAWIPSRDRGRNEQFF
NA	TRBD1	TRBV7-8	TRBJ1-5	TGTGCCAGCAGCTTAGGGGACAGGGCGCCAGGAGGGCAGCCCCAGCATTTT	CASSLGDRAPGGQPQHF
NA	NA	TRBV5-5	TRBJ2-7	TGTGCCAGCAGCTCCATGGAGGGCGGGGCCTACGAGCAGTACTTC	CASSSMEGGAYEQYF
NA	NA	TRBV9	TRBJ1-1	TGTGCCAGCAGCGTAGCGACAGATAACACTGAAGCTTTCTTT	CASSVATDNTEAFF
NA	TRBD1	TRBV15	TRBJ2-2	TGTGCCACCAGCAGGCCGGGACAGGGTTACACCGGGGAGCTGTTTTTT	CATSRPGQGYTGELFF
NA	TRBD1	TRBV18	TRBJ1-1	TGTGCCAGCTCACCGCGGACAGGGACAAACACTGAAGCTTTCTTT	CASSPRTGTNTEAFF
NA	NA	TRBV5-4	TRBJ2-3	TGTGCCAGCAGCCCCGTTGGGGGGGGCGCAGATACGCAGTATTTT	CASSPVGGGADTQYF
NA	TRBD2	TRBV5-4	TRBJ2-1	TGTGCCAGCAGCTCCCAGAGCGGGGGGGCTTCCTACAATGAGCAGTTCTTC	CASSSQSGGASYNEQFF
NA	TRBD1	TRBV5-1	TRBJ1-2	TGCGCCAGCAGCTCGGACGGACAGGAGGAGGACTATGGCTACACCTTC	CASSSDGQEEDYGYTF
NA	NA	TRBV4-3	TRBJ1-1	TGCGCCAGCAGCCTTTGGTACGCGCGGGAATCTGAAGCTTTCTTT	CASSLWYARESEAFF
NA	NA	TRBV4-1	TRBJ2-5	TGCGCCAGCAGCCAAGGGGGCCTGCCTTCAGGGACCCAGTACTTC	CASSQGGLPSGTQYF
once	NA	TRBV30	TRBJ1-5	TGTGCCTGGAGTAATAACCGAGGGGGAAGGAGCAATCAGCCCCAGCATTTT	CAWSNNRGGRSNQPQHF
NA	TRBD2	TRBV9	TRBJ2-7	TGTGCCAGCAGCTCGGGGGGGTCCAACTACGAGCAGTACTTC	CASSSGGSNYEQYF
few	NA	TRBV27	TRBJ1-5	TGTGCCAGCACCGGTGATAGCAATCAGCCCCAGCATTTT	CASTGDSNQPQHF
NA	NA	TRBV5-6	TRBJ2-7	TGTGCCAGCAGCTTGATAGGACCCACTAGTGAGCAGTACTTC	CASSLIGPTSEQYF
NA	NA	TRBV7-3	TRBJ1-1	TGTGCCAGCAGCCCGGCGGGGGGCGCGAACACTGAAGCTTTCTTT	CASSPAGGANTEAFF
NA	NA	TRBV7-3	TRBJ2-2	TGTGCCAGCAGCTTCCTAACACAGGGAAATCCCACCGGGGAGCTGTTTTTT	CASSFLTQGNPTGELFF
NA	TRBD2	TRBV7-2	TRBJ2-7	TGTGCCAGCAGCTGGACTAGCGGGTACGAGCAGTACTTC	CASSWTSGYEQYF
NA	TRBD2	TRBV7-9	TRBJ2-1	TGTGCCAGCAGCTTTAGAGGCGGGGGTGTCTCCTACAATGAGCAGTTCTTC	CASSFRGGGVSYNEQFF
NA	NA	TRBV5-1	TRBJ1-2	TGCGCCAGCAGCTGGGGAGACACCGGAGATGGCTACACCTTC	CASSWGDTGDGYTF
NA	NA	TRBV15	TRBJ1-1	TGTGCCACCAGCAGGGGGGGGCAGGGAAACACTGAAGCTTTCTTT	CATSRGGQGNTEAFF
NA	NA	TRBV7-2	TRBJ1-5	TGTGCCAGCAGCTTAGATGGCAGGGGAGGCAATCAGCCCCAGCATTTT	CASSLDGRGGNQPQHF
few	NA	TRBV6-2/TRBV6-3	TRBJ2-7	TGTGCCAGCAGTCAACACAGGGTACCGTACGAGCAGTACTTC	CASSQHRVPYEQYF
NA	TRBD1	TRBV6-5	TRBJ1-1	TGTGCCAGCAGTTGGACAGGGAACACTGAAGCTTTCTTT	CASSWTGNTEAFF
once	TRBD1	TRBV2	TRBJ2-3	TGTGCCAGCAGTGAGGGACAGGGGGCAGATACGCAGTATTTT	CASSEGQGADTQYF
NA	NA	TRBV3-1/TRBV3-2	TRBJ1-4	TGTGCCAGCAGCTGGCGGGACGGTGAAAAACTGTTTTTT	CASSWRDGEKLFF
NA	TRBD2	TRBV6-1	TRBJ2-3	TGTGCCAGCAGTGAAACCCTACTAGCGGGGCCCACAGATACGCAGTATTTT	CASSETLLAGPTDTQYF
NA	TRBD1	TRBV19	TRBJ1-6	TGTGCCAGTAGCAAGGGACAGGGGGTGGCTCCCCTCCACTTT	CASSKGQGVAPLHF
NA	TRBD2	TRBV4-1	TRBJ2-5	TGCGCCAGCAGCCACCCCGGACTAGCGGGGGGGCCGGGTAGGGAGACCCAGTACTTC	CASSHPGLAGGPGRETQYF
NA	TRBD1	TRBV2	TRBJ2-1	TGTGCCCTCGATCGGGGACAGGGGATCAATGAGCAGTTCTTC	CALDRGQGINEQFF
NA	TRBD1	TRBV27	TRBJ2-7	TGTGCCAGCAGTTCTGGGACAGGGAGGTTGGAGCAGTACTTC	CASSSGTGRLEQYF
NA	TRBD2	TRBV3-1/TRBV3-2	TRBJ2-7	TGTGCCAGCAGCTCCTGGACTAGCGGGAGCTCCTACGAGCAGTACTTC	CASSSWTSGSSYEQYF
NA	TRBD1	TRBV6-2/TRBV6-3	TRBJ1-2	TGTGCCAGCAGTTACACCCCACAGGGGGCTTCGGGCTACACCTTC	CASSYTPQGASGYTF
NA	NA	TRBV25-1	TRBJ1-2	TGTGCCAGCACGACAGGCGGCTATGGCTACACCTTC	CASTTGGYGYTF
NA	NA	TRBV5-1	TRBJ2-5	TGCGCCAGCAGGCAGGGGGGAGTAATACAAGAGACCCAGTACTTC	CASRQGGVIQETQYF
NA	TRBD1	TRBV7-8	TRBJ2-4	TGTGCCAGCAGCTTCGGGACAGGGAAAAACATTCAGTACTTC	CASSFGTGKNIQYF
NA	NA	TRBV24-1	TRBJ2-1	TGTGCCACCAGTGATTCAGGGGTCGGTGAGCAGTTCTTC	CATSDSGVGEQFF
NA	TRBD1	TRBV2	TRBJ1-1	TGTGCCAGCAGTCAACCCTTCCGAAACAGGGGGGGCACTGAAGCTTTCTTT	CASSQPFRNRGGTEAFF
NA	NA	TRBV27	TRBJ1-2	TGTGCCAGCAGTTTATATGCGACAGGCCAATTTAACTATGGCTACACCTTC	CASSLYATGQFNYGYTF
NA	NA	TRBV12-2	TRBJ2-5	TGTGCAAGTCGCTTAGCGGCGATGACACTAGGCATGGCAGAGACCCAGTACTTC	CASRLAAMTLGMAETQYF
NA	NA	TRBV29-1	TRBJ1-5	TGCAGCGTTGTAGATTCGGGGAAGGGCGGCAATCAGCCCCAGCATTTT	CSVVDSGKGGNQPQHF
NA	TRBD1	TRBV4-1	TRBJ2-7	TGCGCCAGCAGCCAAGGGAGCCGGGGACAGGGCCCCTACGAGCAGTACTTC	CASSQGSRGQGPYEQYF
NA	NA	TRBV7-9	TRBJ1-6	TGTGCCAGCAGCTGGAAGGGAGGGAATTCACCCCTCCACTTT	CASSWKGGNSPLHF
NA	TRBD1	TRBV19	TRBJ1-5	TGTGCCAGTAGTTTGGGACAGGGGATTGATCAGCCCCAGCATTTT	CASSLGQGIDQPQHF
once	NA	TRBV18	TRBJ1-2	TGTGCCAGCTCACCCCGGGACTTAAACTATGGCTACACCTTC	CASSPRDLNYGYTF
NA	TRBD2	TRBV6-5	TRBJ2-5	TGTGCCAGCAGTTACTCTAAGAGCGGGGGGTTGGAGACCCAGTACTTC	CASSYSKSGGLETQYF
NA	TRBD2	TRBV30	TRBJ2-7	TGTGCCTGGAGTGGTTTCCCTAGCGGGGGGGGCTACGAGCAGTACTTC	CAWSGFPSGGGYEQYF